This TCR beta chain was identified during a study of cytomegalovirus exposure and HLA in healthy donors. Researchers ran the PCR with 60 Vbeta and 13 Jbeta primers. Here immunoSEQ multiplex PCR was the method, and the copy in TCRdb shows in-frame clones only, minus some. The repertoire holds around 190,000 clones, about four fifths seen once, with about 4.6% in the top ten. General observations from the study: Reports indicate that TCR beta sequences accurately predicted the HLA-A and HLA-B alleles of most subjects. Published work reported that the classifier diagnosed cytomegalovirus status with high specificity and sensitivity.

Germline CDR1 reads MRHNA; CDR2 reads SNTAGT. This CDR3 has 15 residues. J gave up 4 bases and V 5 bases, and 7 bases lay outside the gene matches. About this clone itself: Antigen unknown.

The receptor was isolated from a man in his thirties or forties in good health and CMV-seropositive. The chain uses TRBV6-4 and TRBJ2-1; 8 positions agree with TRBD1. The specimen was PBMCs. The CDR3 bases are TGTGCCAGCAGTAAGACCGGGACAGGTTACAATGAGCAGTTCTTC. Translating it yields CASSKTGTGYNEQFF.